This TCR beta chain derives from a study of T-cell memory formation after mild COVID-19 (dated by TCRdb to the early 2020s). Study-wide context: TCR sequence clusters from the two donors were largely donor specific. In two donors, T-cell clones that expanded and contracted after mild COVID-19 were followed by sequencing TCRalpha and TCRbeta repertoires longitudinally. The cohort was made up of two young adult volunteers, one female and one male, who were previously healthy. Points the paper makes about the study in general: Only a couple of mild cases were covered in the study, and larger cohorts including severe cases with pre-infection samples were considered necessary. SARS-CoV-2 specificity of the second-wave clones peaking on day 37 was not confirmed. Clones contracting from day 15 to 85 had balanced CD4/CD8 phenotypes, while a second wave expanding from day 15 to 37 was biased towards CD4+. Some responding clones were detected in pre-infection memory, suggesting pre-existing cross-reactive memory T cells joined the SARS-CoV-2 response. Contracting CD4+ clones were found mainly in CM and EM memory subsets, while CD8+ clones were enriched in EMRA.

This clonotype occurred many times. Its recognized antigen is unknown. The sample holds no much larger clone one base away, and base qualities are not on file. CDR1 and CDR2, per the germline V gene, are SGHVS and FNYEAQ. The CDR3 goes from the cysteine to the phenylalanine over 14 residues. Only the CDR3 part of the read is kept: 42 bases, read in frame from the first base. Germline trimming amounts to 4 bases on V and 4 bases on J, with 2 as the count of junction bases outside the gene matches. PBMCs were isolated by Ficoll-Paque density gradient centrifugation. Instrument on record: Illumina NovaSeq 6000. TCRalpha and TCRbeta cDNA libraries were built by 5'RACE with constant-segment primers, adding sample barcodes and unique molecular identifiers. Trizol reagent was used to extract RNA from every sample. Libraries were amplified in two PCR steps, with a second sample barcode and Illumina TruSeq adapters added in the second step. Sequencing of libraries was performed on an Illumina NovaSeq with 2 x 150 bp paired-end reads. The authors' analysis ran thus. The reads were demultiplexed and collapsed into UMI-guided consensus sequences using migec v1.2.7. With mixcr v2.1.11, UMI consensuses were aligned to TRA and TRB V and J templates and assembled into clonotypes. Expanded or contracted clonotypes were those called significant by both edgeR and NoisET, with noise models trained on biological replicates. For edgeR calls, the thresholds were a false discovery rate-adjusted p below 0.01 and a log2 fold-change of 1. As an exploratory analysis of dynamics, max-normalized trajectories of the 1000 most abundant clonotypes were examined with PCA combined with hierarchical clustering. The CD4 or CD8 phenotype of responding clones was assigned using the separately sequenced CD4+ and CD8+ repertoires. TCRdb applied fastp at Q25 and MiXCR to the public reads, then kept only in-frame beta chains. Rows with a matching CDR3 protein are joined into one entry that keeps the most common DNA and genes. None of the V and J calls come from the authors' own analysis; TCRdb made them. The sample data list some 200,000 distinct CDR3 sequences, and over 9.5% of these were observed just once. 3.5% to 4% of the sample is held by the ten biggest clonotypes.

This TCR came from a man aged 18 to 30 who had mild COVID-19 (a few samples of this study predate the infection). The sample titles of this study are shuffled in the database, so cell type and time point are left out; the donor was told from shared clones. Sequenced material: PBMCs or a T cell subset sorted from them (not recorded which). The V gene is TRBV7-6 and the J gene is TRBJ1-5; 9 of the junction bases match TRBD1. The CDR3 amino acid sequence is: CASSSDRGNQPQHF. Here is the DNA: TGTGCCAGCAGCTCAGACAGGGGGAATCAGCCCCAGCATTTT.